Listed below are T cell receptor beta chains from one sample, sequenced in a study of OX40 agonist ivuxolimab in advanced cancers. The table came from immunoSEQ multiplex PCR; TCRdb's copy has only in-frame clones and leaves some out. Of about 53,000 clones in the sample, almost 85% were seen once. This sample comprised CD4+ or CD8+ T cells sorted from blood, obtained in a trial of the OX40 agonist ivuxolimab. Receptor source: an adult with an advanced solid tumor such as melanoma, head and neck, liver or kidney cancer. CDR3s leave out the opening cysteine and the closing phenylalanine or tryptophan.

v_gene: TRBV5-1; j_gene: TRBJ2-1; CDR3aa: ASSLRAAYNEQF
v_gene: TRBV19; j_gene: TRBJ2-5; CDR3aa: ASRGSGAGVETQY
v_gene: TRBV19; j_gene: TRBJ2-1; CDR3aa: ASTTTSGRHEQF
v_gene: TRBV11-2; j_gene: TRBJ2-1; CDR3aa: ASSPGTSGQNEQF
v_gene: TRBV11-2; j_gene: TRBJ2-5; CDR3aa: ASSLARSVETQY
v_gene: TRBV27; j_gene: TRBJ2-4; CDR3aa: ASSWTGQNIQY
v_gene: TRBV11-3; j_gene: TRBJ2-4; CDR3aa: ASSSRGGDKNIQY
v_gene: TRBV6-5; j_gene: TRBJ1-1; CDR3aa: ASSYSSNTEAF
v_gene: TRBV11-2; j_gene: TRBJ2-1; CDR3aa: ASSSLLDYEGQF
v_gene: TRBV15; j_gene: TRBJ2-7; CDR3aa: ATSGYRASPGEQY
v_gene: TRBV7-9; j_gene: TRBJ2-1; CDR3aa: ASSLRSGGIYNEQF
v_gene: TRBV19; j_gene: TRBJ2-7; CDR3aa: ASSGRDSYEQY
v_gene: TRBV25-1; j_gene: TRBJ1-2; CDR3aa: ASRSPFNQHGYT
v_gene: TRBV7-9; j_gene: TRBJ1-5; CDR3aa: ASSHDGGQGGQPQH
v_gene: TRBV18; j_gene: TRBJ2-1; CDR3aa: ASSYLDGSSYNEQF
v_gene: TRBV7-6; j_gene: TRBJ2-7; CDR3aa: ASSLGSGLAGGGSFEQY
v_gene: TRBV7-9; j_gene: TRBJ1-1; CDR3aa: ASSLIRAGNTEAF
v_gene: TRBV5-1; j_gene: TRBJ1-4; CDR3aa: ASSTGDRENEKLF
v_gene: TRBV5-1; j_gene: TRBJ1-5; CDR3aa: ASSPGQGDQPQH
v_gene: TRBV5-4; j_gene: TRBJ2-1; CDR3aa: ASSLKFGGQGTNEQF
v_gene: TRBV6-1; j_gene: TRBJ2-4; CDR3aa: ASSAGGFVNIQY
v_gene: TRBV11-2; j_gene: TRBJ2-7; CDR3aa: ASSFGGGNEQY
v_gene: TRBV10-3; j_gene: TRBJ2-5; CDR3aa: AISEGQETQY
v_gene: TRBV2; j_gene: TRBJ1-2; CDR3aa: ASKAGIFNYGYT
v_gene: TRBV5-1; j_gene: TRBJ1-2; CDR3aa: ASSQSGTGGTYGYT
v_gene: TRBV30; j_gene: TRBJ2-3; CDR3aa: AWSVRDTQY
v_gene: TRBV5-1; j_gene: TRBJ2-5; CDR3aa: ASSLRGTSGRGETQY
v_gene: TRBV28; j_gene: TRBJ1-4; CDR3aa: ASNPGTLATNEKLF
v_gene: TRBV9; j_gene: TRBJ2-1; CDR3aa: ASSGSEQF
v_gene: TRBV5-1; j_gene: TRBJ1-6; CDR3aa: ASSLTGGSPLH
v_gene: TRBV19; j_gene: TRBJ1-4; CDR3aa: ASSSDRDTNEKLF
v_gene: TRBV7-2; j_gene: TRBJ2-2; CDR3aa: ASSLAGTSGFTGELF
v_gene: TRBV18; j_gene: TRBJ2-1; CDR3aa: ASSPQGLGQF
v_gene: TRBV19; j_gene: TRBJ2-1; CDR3aa: ASSLAGVLNEQF
v_gene: TRBV28; j_gene: TRBJ2-5; CDR3aa: ASSPQTGAWGETQY
v_gene: TRBV30; j_gene: TRBJ1-5; CDR3aa: AWSVRAGSNQPQH
v_gene: TRBV5-8; j_gene: TRBJ1-4; CDR3aa: ASSLGQGNEKLF
v_gene: TRBV29-1; j_gene: TRBJ2-7; CDR3aa: SVRGSYEQY